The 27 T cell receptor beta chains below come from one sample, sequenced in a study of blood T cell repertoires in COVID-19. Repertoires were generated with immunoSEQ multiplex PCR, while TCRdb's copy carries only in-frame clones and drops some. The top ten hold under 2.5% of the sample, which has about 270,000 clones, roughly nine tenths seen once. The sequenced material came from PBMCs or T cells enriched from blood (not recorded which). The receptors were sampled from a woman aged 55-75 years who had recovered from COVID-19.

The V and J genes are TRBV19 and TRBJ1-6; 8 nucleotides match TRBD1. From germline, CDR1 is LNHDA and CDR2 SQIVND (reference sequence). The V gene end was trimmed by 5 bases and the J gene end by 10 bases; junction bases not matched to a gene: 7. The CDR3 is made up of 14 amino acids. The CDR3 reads CASSGQGLGSPLHF. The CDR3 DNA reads TGTGCCAGTAGTGGACAGGGTTTGGGATCACCCCTCCACTTT.

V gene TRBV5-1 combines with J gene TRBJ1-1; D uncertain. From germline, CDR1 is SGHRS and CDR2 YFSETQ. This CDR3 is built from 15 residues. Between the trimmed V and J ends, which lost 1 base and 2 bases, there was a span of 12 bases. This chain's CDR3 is CASSLSGIGNTEAFF. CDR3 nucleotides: TGCGCCAGCAGCTTGTCGGGGATCGGAAACACTGAAGCTTTCTTT.

CDR3 sequence: CASRVRGNLLGYTF. CDR3 coding DNA: TGTGCCAGCAGGGTCCGAGGGAATTTACTTGGCTACACCTTC. This rearrangement joins TRBV28 to TRBJ1-2, with D hard to call. This CDR3 contains 14 residues. The germline CDR1 and CDR2 sequences are MDHEN and SYDVKM. Trimming removed 6 bases at V and 7 bases at J, with 18 bases between.

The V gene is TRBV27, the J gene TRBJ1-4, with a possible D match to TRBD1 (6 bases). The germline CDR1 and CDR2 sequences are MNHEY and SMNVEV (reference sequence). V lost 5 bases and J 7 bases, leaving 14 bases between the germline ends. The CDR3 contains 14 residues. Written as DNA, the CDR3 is TGTGCCAGCAGTGCAGGGGACGTCCTTGAAAAACTGTTTTTT. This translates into CASSAGDVLEKLFF.

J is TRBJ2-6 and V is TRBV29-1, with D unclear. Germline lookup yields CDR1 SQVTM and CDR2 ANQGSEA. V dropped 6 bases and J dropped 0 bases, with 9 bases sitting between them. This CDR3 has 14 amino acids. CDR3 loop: CSVVTSSGANVLTF. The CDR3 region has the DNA TGCAGCGTGGTTACAAGCTCTGGGGCCAACGTCCTGACTTTC.

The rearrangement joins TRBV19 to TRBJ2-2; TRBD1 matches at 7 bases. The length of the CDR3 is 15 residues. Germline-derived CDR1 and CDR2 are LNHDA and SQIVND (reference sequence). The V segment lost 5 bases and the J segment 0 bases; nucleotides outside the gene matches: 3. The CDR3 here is CASSPGQPNTGELFF. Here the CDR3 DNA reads TGTGCCAGTAGTCCGGGACAGCCGAACACCGGGGAGCTGTTTTTT.

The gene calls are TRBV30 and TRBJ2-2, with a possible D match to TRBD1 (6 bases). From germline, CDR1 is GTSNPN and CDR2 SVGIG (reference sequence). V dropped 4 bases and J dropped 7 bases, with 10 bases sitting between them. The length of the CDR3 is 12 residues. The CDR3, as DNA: TGTGCCTGGAAGGGGGAGATCGGGGAGCTGTTTTTT. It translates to CAWKGEIGELFF.

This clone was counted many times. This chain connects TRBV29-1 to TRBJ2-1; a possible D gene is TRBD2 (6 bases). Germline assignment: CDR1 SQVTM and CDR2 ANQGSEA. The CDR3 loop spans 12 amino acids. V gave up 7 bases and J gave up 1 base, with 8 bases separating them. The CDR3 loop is CSAGTSYNEQFF. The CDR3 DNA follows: TGCAGCGCTGGGACTTCCTACAATGAGCAGTTCTTC.

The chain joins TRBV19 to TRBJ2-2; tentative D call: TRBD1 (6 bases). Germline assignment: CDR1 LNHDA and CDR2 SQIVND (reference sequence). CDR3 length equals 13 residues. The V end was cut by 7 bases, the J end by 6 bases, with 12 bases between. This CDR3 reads CASIYRDSGELFF. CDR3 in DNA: TGTGCCAGTATTTACAGGGATTCCGGGGAGCTGTTTTTT.

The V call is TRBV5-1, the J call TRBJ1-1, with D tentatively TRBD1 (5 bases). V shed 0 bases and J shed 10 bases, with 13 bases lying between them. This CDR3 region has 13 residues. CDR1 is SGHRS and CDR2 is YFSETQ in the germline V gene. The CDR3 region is CASSLAGGDGAFF. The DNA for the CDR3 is TGCGCCAGCAGCTTGGCAGGAGGGGACGGAGCTTTCTTT.

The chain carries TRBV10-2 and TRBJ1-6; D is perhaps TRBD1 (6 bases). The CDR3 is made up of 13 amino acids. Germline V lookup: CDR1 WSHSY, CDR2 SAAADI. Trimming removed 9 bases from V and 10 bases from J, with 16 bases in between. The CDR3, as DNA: TGCGCCAGTCAGACAGGTTTCGGGTCACCCCTCCACTTT. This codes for CASQTGFGSPLHF.

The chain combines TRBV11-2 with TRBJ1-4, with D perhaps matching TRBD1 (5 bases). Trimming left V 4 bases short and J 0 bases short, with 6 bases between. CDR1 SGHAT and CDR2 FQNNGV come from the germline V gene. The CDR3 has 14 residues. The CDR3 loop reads CASSWTTTNEKLFF. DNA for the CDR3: TGTGCCAGCAGCTGGACAACAACTAATGAAAAACTGTTTTTT.

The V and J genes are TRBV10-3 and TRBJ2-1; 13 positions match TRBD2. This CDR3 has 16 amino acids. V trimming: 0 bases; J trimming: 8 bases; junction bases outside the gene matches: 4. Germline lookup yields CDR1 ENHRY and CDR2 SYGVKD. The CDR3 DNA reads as TGTGCCATCAGTGAGTCAACTAGCGGGAGGGCCCATGAGCAGTTCTTC. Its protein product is CAISESTSGRAHEQFF.

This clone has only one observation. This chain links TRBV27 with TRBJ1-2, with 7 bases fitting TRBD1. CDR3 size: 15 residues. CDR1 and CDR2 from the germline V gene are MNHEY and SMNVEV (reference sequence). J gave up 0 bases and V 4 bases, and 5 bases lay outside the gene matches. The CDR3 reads CASSSGDSSNYGYTF. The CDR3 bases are TGTGCCAGCAGTTCTGGGGACAGCTCTAACTATGGCTACACCTTC.

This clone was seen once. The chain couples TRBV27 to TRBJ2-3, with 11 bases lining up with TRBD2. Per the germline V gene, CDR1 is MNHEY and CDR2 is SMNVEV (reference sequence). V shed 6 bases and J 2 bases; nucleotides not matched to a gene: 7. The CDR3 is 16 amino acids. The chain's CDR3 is CASRITSGGSTDTQYF. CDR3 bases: TGTGCCAGCAGAATTACTAGCGGGGGTTCCACAGATACGCAGTATTTT.

DNA for the CDR3: TGTGCCAGCAGCCCACAGGGGGCCATCAATCAGCCCCAGCATTTT. It yields the protein CASSPQGAINQPQHF. The chain uses TRBV5-5 and TRBJ1-5, with 9 nucleotides matching TRBD1. CDR1 is SGHKS and CDR2 is YYEKEE in the germline V gene (reference sequence). The V segment lost 4 bases and the J segment 3 bases; nucleotides outside the gene matches: 5. The CDR3 runs to 15 residues.

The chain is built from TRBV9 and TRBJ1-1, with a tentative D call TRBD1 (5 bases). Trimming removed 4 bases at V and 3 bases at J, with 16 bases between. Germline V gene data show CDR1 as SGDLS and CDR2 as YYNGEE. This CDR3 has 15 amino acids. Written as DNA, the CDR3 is TGTGCCAGCAGCCCTGCGCGGGGGTCATACACTGAAGCTTTCTTT. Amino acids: CASSPARGSYTEAFF.

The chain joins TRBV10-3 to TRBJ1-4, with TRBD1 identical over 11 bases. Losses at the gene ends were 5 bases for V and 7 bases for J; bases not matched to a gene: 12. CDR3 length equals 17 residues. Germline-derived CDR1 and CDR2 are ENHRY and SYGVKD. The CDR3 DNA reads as TGTGCCATCAGTCCTGTCGTGGGACAGGGGGAGCGTGAAAAACTGTTTTTT. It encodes CAISPVVGQGEREKLFF.

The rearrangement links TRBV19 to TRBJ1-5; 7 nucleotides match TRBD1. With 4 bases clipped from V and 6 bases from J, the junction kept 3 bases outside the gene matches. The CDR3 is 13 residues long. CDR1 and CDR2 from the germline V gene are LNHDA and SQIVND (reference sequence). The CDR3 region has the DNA TGTGCCAGTAGTAGACAGGGATTTCAGCCCCAGCATTTT. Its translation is CASSRQGFQPQHF.

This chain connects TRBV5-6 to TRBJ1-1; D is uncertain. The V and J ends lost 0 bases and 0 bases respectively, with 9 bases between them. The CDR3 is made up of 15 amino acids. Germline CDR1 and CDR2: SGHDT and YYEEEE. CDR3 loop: CASSLGWSMNTEAFF. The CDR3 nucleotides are TGTGCCAGCAGCTTGGGTTGGAGCATGAACACTGAAGCTTTCTTT.

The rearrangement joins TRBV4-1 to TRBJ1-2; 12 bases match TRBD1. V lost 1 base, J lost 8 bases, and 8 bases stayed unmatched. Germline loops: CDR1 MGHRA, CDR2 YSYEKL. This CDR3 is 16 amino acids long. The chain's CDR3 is CASSQGYRDRGPGYTF. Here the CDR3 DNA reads TGCGCCAGCAGCCAAGGGTACCGGGACAGGGGGCCAGGCTACACCTTC.

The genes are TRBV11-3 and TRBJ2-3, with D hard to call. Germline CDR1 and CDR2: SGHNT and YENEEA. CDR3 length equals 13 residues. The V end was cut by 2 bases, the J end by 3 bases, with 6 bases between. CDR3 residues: CASSLSETDTQYF. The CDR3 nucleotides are TGTGCCAGCAGCTTATCCGAGACAGATACGCAGTATTTT.

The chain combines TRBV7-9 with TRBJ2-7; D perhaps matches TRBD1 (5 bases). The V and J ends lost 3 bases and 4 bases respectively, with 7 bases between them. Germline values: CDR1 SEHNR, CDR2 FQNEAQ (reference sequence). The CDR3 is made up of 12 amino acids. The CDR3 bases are TGTGCCAGCAGCTTCTCAGGGTACGAGCAGTACTTC. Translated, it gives CASSFSGYEQYF. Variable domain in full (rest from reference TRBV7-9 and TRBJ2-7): DTGVSQNPRHKITKRGQNVTFRCDPISEHNRLYWYRQTLGQGPEFLTYFQNEAQLEKSRLLSDRFSAERPKGSFSTLEIQRTEQGDSAMYLCASSFSGYEQYFGPGTRLTVT.

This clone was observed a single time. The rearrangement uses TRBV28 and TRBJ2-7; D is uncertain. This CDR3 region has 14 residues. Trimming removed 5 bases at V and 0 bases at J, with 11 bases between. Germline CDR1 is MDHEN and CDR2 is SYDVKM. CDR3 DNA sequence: TGTGCCAGCAGTCCCTTTCCCCGCTCCTACGAGCAGTACTTC. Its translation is CASSPFPRSYEQYF.

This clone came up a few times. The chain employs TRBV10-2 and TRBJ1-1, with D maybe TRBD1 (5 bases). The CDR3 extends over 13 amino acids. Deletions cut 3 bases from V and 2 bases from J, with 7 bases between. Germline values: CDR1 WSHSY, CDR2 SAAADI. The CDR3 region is CASSDQGNTEAFF. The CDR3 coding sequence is TGCGCCAGCAGTGACCAGGGTAACACTGAAGCTTTCTTT.

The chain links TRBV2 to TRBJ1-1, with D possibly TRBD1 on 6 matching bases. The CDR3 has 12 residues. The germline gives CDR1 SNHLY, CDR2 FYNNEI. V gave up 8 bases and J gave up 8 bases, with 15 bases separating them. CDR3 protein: CASESTGTEAFF. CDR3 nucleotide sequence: TGTGCCAGCGAATCCACAGGGACAGAAGCTTTCTTT. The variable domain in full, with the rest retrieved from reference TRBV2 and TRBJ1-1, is EPEVTQTPSHQVTQMGQEVILRCVPISNHLYFYWYRQILGQKVEFLVSFYNNEISEKSEIFDDQFSVERPDGSNFTLKIRSTKLEDSAMYFCASESTGTEAFFGQGTRLTVV.

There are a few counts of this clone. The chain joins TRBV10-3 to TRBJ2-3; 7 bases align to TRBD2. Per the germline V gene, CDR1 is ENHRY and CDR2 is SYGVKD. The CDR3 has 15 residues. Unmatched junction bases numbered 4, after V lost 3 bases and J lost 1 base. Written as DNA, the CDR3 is TGTGCCATCAGTGAAAGCGGGGACCGCACAGATACGCAGTATTTT. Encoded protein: CAISESGDRTDTQYF.